A selection of T cell receptor beta chains follows, all from one sample in a study of spatial heterogeneity in lung cancer. MiXCR was run by TCRdb on the 5' RACE reads, yielding one entry per CDR3 protein. In the table there are tens of thousands of distinct CDR3 sequences, roughly a fifth of which are singletons. The sample consisted of PBMCs, taken at surgery. The receptors come from a male donor with early-stage non-small cell lung cancer. Both conserved end residues are part of each CDR3. A D gene is named only where the DNA matches it firmly. Where a row states a size, it is once, few, many or the class of an expanded clone; other rows omit it.

j_call: TRBJ2-2; v_call: TRBV7-2; clone_size: few; d_call: TRBD1; cdr3_aa: CASSIYQGVGELFF; cdr3_nt: TGTGCCAGCAGCATTTACCAGGGGGTCGGGGAGCTGTTTTTT
j_call: TRBJ2-1; v_call: TRBV5-1; clone_size: -; d_call: TRBD2; cdr3_aa: CASTPPQRGGHEQFF; cdr3_nt: TGCGCCAGCACCCCGCCCCAGCGGGGGGGCCATGAGCAGTTCTTC
j_call: TRBJ1-5; v_call: TRBV28; clone_size: -; d_call: -; cdr3_aa: CASSFPMGGNQPQHF; cdr3_nt: TGTGCCAGCAGTTTTCCTATGGGGGGGAATCAGCCCCAGCATTTT
j_call: TRBJ1-2; v_call: TRBV9; clone_size: few; d_call: TRBD1; cdr3_aa: CASSFTGTGAAGYTF; cdr3_nt: TGTGCCAGCAGCTTCACCGGGACAGGGGCAGCTGGCTACACCTTC
j_call: TRBJ2-5; v_call: TRBV7-9; clone_size: -; d_call: -; cdr3_aa: CASSFIPQETQYF; cdr3_nt: TGTGCCAGCAGCTTCATCCCTCAAGAGACCCAGTACTTC
j_call: TRBJ2-5; v_call: TRBV6-5; clone_size: -; d_call: TRBD1; cdr3_aa: CASSYAWGQGLETQYF; cdr3_nt: TGTGCCAGCAGTTACGCCTGGGGACAGGGGTTAGAGACCCAGTACTTC
j_call: TRBJ2-3; v_call: TRBV6-2/TRBV6-3; clone_size: few; d_call: TRBD2; cdr3_aa: CASSRHRTSGSTDTQYF; cdr3_nt: TGTGCCAGCAGTCGGCATCGGACTAGCGGGAGCACAGATACGCAGTATTTT
j_call: TRBJ1-2; v_call: TRBV2; clone_size: -; d_call: -; cdr3_aa: CASRDSRGYTF; cdr3_nt: TGTGCCAGCAGGGACAGCCGCGGCTACACCTTC
j_call: TRBJ1-1; v_call: TRBV20-1; clone_size: few; d_call: TRBD1; cdr3_aa: CSAGTGAEAFF; cdr3_nt: TGCAGTGCCGGAACAGGGGCCGAAGCTTTCTTT
j_call: TRBJ2-7; v_call: TRBV28; clone_size: few; d_call: -; cdr3_aa: CASSFRDSYEQYF; cdr3_nt: TGTGCCAGCAGTTTTCGGGACTCCTACGAGCAGTACTTC
j_call: TRBJ2-3; v_call: TRBV9; clone_size: -; d_call: -; cdr3_aa: CASSVSGRTTDTQYF; cdr3_nt: TGTGCCAGCAGCGTATCGGGCAGGACGACAGATACGCAGTATTTT
j_call: TRBJ1-6; v_call: TRBV11-1; clone_size: many; d_call: -; cdr3_aa: CASSLTSTNSPLHF; cdr3_nt: TGTGCCAGCAGCTTAACTTCGACAAATTCACCCCTCCACTTT
j_call: TRBJ2-7; v_call: TRBV29-1; clone_size: few; d_call: TRBD1; cdr3_aa: CSVAGTAYEQYF; cdr3_nt: TGCAGCGTTGCCGGGACAGCCTACGAGCAGTACTTC
j_call: TRBJ2-3; v_call: TRBV20-1; clone_size: few; d_call: TRBD2; cdr3_aa: CSLTSGSADTQYF; cdr3_nt: TGCAGCCTGACTAGCGGGAGTGCAGATACGCAGTATTTT
j_call: TRBJ1-1; v_call: TRBV7-2; clone_size: -; d_call: -; cdr3_aa: CANSLATANTEAFF; cdr3_nt: TGTGCCAACAGCTTAGCGACGGCGAACACTGAAGCTTTCTTT
j_call: TRBJ1-1; v_call: TRBV29-1; clone_size: many; d_call: -; cdr3_aa: CSVKWGGALGTEAFF; cdr3_nt: TGCAGCGTGAAGTGGGGCGGGGCCCTGGGCACTGAAGCTTTCTTT
j_call: TRBJ1-2; v_call: TRBV19; clone_size: few; d_call: -; cdr3_aa: CASSSPGLRTGYTF; cdr3_nt: TGTGCCAGTAGTTCGCCGGGACTTAGGACCGGCTACACCTTC
j_call: TRBJ2-3; v_call: TRBV20-1; clone_size: -; d_call: -; cdr3_aa: CSAGEAATDTQYF; cdr3_nt: TGCAGTGCTGGGGAGGCGGCCACAGATACGCAGTATTTT
j_call: TRBJ1-4; v_call: TRBV6-5; clone_size: -; d_call: TRBD1; cdr3_aa: CASSGTGHNEKLFF; cdr3_nt: TGTGCCAGCAGTGGGACAGGGCATAATGAAAAACTGTTTTTT
j_call: TRBJ2-7; v_call: TRBV29-1; clone_size: -; d_call: -; cdr3_aa: CSVEQGPYEQYF; cdr3_nt: TGCAGCGTTGAACAGGGCCCCTACGAGCAGTACTTC
j_call: TRBJ2-7; v_call: TRBV6-2/TRBV6-3; clone_size: few; d_call: -; cdr3_aa: CASRADTVYEQYF; cdr3_nt: TGTGCCAGCAGAGCGGACACGGTCTACGAGCAGTACTTC
j_call: TRBJ2-1; v_call: TRBV7-2; clone_size: -; d_call: TRBD1; cdr3_aa: CASSLRRQGGAYNEQFF; cdr3_nt: TGTGCCAGCAGCTTACGGAGACAGGGGGGCGCCTACAATGAGCAGTTCTTC
j_call: TRBJ2-7; v_call: TRBV27; clone_size: -; d_call: -; cdr3_aa: CASSLLGGAYEQYF; cdr3_nt: TGTGCCAGCAGTTTATTAGGGGGGGCCTACGAGCAGTACTTC
j_call: TRBJ1-1; v_call: TRBV5-1; clone_size: -; d_call: TRBD1; cdr3_aa: CASSLNPGQVNTEAFF; cdr3_nt: TGCGCCAGCAGCCTCAATCCGGGACAGGTGAACACTGAAGCTTTCTTT
j_call: TRBJ2-6; v_call: TRBV30; clone_size: few; d_call: -; cdr3_aa: CAWMAAGANVLTF; cdr3_nt: TGTGCCTGGATGGCAGCTGGGGCCAACGTCCTGACTTTC
j_call: TRBJ2-1; v_call: TRBV29-1; clone_size: -; d_call: TRBD2; cdr3_aa: CSVEGTSGKSYNEQFF; cdr3_nt: TGCAGCGTTGAAGGGACTAGCGGGAAATCCTACAATGAGCAGTTCTTC
j_call: TRBJ2-7; v_call: TRBV30; clone_size: few; d_call: -; cdr3_aa: CAWEPAGSTYEQYF; cdr3_nt: TGTGCCTGGGAACCCGCAGGGAGTACCTACGAGCAGTACTTC
j_call: TRBJ2-7; v_call: TRBV5-1; clone_size: many; d_call: -; cdr3_aa: CASSPRGVPREQYF; cdr3_nt: TGCGCCAGCAGCCCCAGGGGGGTACCGCGCGAGCAGTACTTC
j_call: TRBJ1-1; v_call: TRBV27; clone_size: few; d_call: -; cdr3_aa: CASQHSGVRTEAFF; cdr3_nt: TGTGCCAGTCAGCACAGCGGGGTACGGACTGAAGCTTTCTTT
j_call: TRBJ2-2; v_call: TRBV18; clone_size: -; d_call: TRBD2; cdr3_aa: CASSPSTTSGRRRELFF; cdr3_nt: TGTGCCAGCTCACCATCGACCACTAGCGGGAGGCGCCGGGAGCTGTTTTTT
j_call: TRBJ2-7; v_call: TRBV6-4; clone_size: many; d_call: -; cdr3_aa: CASSPREGDYEQYF; cdr3_nt: TGTGCCAGCAGTCCAAGAGAGGGGGATTACGAGCAGTACTTC
j_call: TRBJ2-7; v_call: TRBV5-1; clone_size: -; d_call: -; cdr3_aa: CASSIRQDEQYF; cdr3_nt: TGCGCCAGCAGCATCAGACAGGACGAGCAGTACTTC
j_call: TRBJ2-3; v_call: TRBV6-2/TRBV6-3; clone_size: many; d_call: -; cdr3_aa: CASSYRGREDTQYF; cdr3_nt: TGTGCCAGCAGTTATAGGGGGCGGGAAGATACGCAGTATTTT
j_call: TRBJ1-6; v_call: TRBV2; clone_size: few; d_call: -; cdr3_aa: CASSDWPERRSPLHF; cdr3_nt: TGTGCCAGCAGTGACTGGCCCGAACGGAGGTCACCCCTCCACTTT
j_call: TRBJ1-1; v_call: TRBV5-8; clone_size: few; d_call: -; cdr3_aa: CASSLVVGTEAFF; cdr3_nt: TGTGCCAGCAGCTTGGTGGTTGGCACTGAAGCTTTCTTT
j_call: TRBJ2-3; v_call: TRBV28; clone_size: -; d_call: -; cdr3_aa: CASSFGQGFADTQYF; cdr3_nt: TGTGCCAGCAGTTTCGGGCAGGGGTTTGCAGATACGCAGTATTTT
j_call: TRBJ1-2; v_call: TRBV4-3; clone_size: many; d_call: -; cdr3_aa: CASSPDPVPNYGYTF; cdr3_nt: TGCGCCAGCAGCCCCGACCCAGTCCCTAACTATGGCTACACCTTC
j_call: TRBJ2-6; v_call: TRBV5-1; clone_size: -; d_call: -; cdr3_aa: CASSLGQGSGANVLTF; cdr3_nt: TGCGCCAGCAGCTTAGGGCAGGGCTCTGGGGCCAACGTCCTGACTTTC
j_call: TRBJ2-7; v_call: TRBV18; clone_size: few; d_call: -; cdr3_aa: CASSPGAGSEQYF; cdr3_nt: TGTGCCAGCTCACCAGGGGCAGGTTCCGAGCAGTACTTC
j_call: TRBJ2-3; v_call: TRBV2; clone_size: -; d_call: TRBD2; cdr3_aa: CASSVSGRGTDTQYF; cdr3_nt: TGTGCCAGCAGTGTCAGCGGGAGGGGGACAGATACGCAGTATTTT
j_call: TRBJ2-5; v_call: TRBV4-2; clone_size: few; d_call: -; cdr3_aa: CASSQRAVGTETQYF; cdr3_nt: TGTGCCAGCAGCCAGCGGGCCGTCGGGACGGAGACCCAGTACTTC
j_call: TRBJ2-3; v_call: TRBV5-6; clone_size: -; d_call: -; cdr3_aa: CASSLGGSSTDTQYF; cdr3_nt: TGTGCCAGCAGCTTGGGCGGTTCTAGCACAGATACGCAGTATTTT
j_call: TRBJ1-1; v_call: TRBV7-9; clone_size: once; d_call: TRBD1; cdr3_aa: CASTRQGVGDTEAFF; cdr3_nt: TGTGCCAGCACCAGACAGGGTGTAGGGGACACTGAAGCTTTCTTT
j_call: TRBJ2-5; v_call: TRBV29-1; clone_size: many; d_call: TRBD1; cdr3_aa: CSVRTTGLWWQYF; cdr3_nt: TGCAGCGTTCGGACGACAGGGTTATGGTGGCAGTACTTC
j_call: TRBJ2-7; v_call: TRBV4-3; clone_size: few; d_call: TRBD2; cdr3_aa: CASSQTSGGREQYF; cdr3_nt: TGCGCCAGCAGCCAGACTAGCGGGGGCCGCGAACAGTACTTC
j_call: TRBJ2-7; v_call: TRBV6-5; clone_size: -; d_call: -; cdr3_aa: CASSPQLTISYEQYF; cdr3_nt: TGTGCCAGCAGTCCACAGTTGACGATCTCCTACGAGCAGTACTTC
j_call: TRBJ2-7; v_call: TRBV5-1; clone_size: -; d_call: TRBD1; cdr3_aa: CASSTGQGNPYEQYF; cdr3_nt: TGCGCCAGCAGCACCGGACAGGGAAATCCCTACGAGCAGTACTTC
j_call: TRBJ2-3; v_call: TRBV5-1; clone_size: medium-sized; d_call: -; cdr3_aa: CASRGRDTDTQYF; cdr3_nt: TGCGCCAGCAGGGGGCGGGACACAGATACGCAGTATTTT